The 14 T cell receptor beta chains reported below all come from one sample, sequenced in a study of blood T cell repertoires in COVID-19. Using immunoSEQ multiplex PCR, the repertoire was profiled, and TCRdb retains in-frame clones only, with some absent. The sample shows more than 150,000 clones, approximately 80% of them seen only once. What was sequenced was peripheral blood. Receptors originate from a woman older than 75 with COVID-19, enrolled during active disease.

Only one count was recorded for this clone. The CDR3 region has the DNA TGTGCCAGCAGCTTAGATCAGGGGTGGGGTAATTCACCCCTCCACTTT. Translating gives CASSLDQGWGNSPLHF. The V call is TRBV11-2, the J call TRBJ1-6; a possible D gene is TRBD1 (6 bases). The CDR3 is made up of 16 amino acids. The germline V gene encodes CDR1 SGHAT and CDR2 FQNNGV. V was clipped by 0 bases and J by 6 bases, with 12 bases between them. The variable domain in full, with the rest retrieved from reference TRBV11-2 and TRBJ1-6, is EAGVAQSPRYKIIEKRQSVAFWCNPISGHATLYWYQQILGQGPKLLIQFQNNGVVDDSQLPKDRFSAERLKGVDSTLKIQPAKLEDSAVYLCASSLDQGWGNSPLHFGNGTRLTVT.

This clone was observed a single time. The chain recombines TRBV6-5 with TRBJ1-3, with D unclear. V lost 4 bases and J 3 bases, leaving 10 bases between the germline ends. The CDR3 spans 14 residues. Germline CDR1 MNHEY, CDR2 SVGAGI. CDR3 in amino acids: CASSSTGGGNTIYF. Written as DNA, the CDR3 is TGTGCCAGCAGTTCTACCGGTGGTGGAAACACCATATATTTT.

The V gene is TRBV6-5, the J gene TRBJ2-5, with a possible D match to TRBD2 (6 bases). Trimming removed 5 bases at V and 3 bases at J, with 10 bases between. Germline values: CDR1 MNHEY, CDR2 SVGAGI. The CDR3 extends over 13 amino acids. CDR3 coding DNA: TGTGCCAGCAGTCGTAGCGGCAAAGAGACCCAGTACTTC. This sequence encodes CASSRSGKETQYF.

This clone occurred once. This chain links TRBV28 with TRBJ2-1; TRBD2 matches at 16 bases. Germline V CDR1 and CDR2: MDHEN, SYDVKM. The CDR3 is 17 residues long. V dropped 3 bases and J dropped 7; count of bases not matched to a gene: 6. Here the CDR3 DNA reads TGTGCCAGCAGTTTGGGACTAGCGGGAGGGCCAGTTAATGAGCAGTTCTTC. This gives the protein CASSLGLAGGPVNEQFF.

The chain couples TRBV11-2 to TRBJ2-2; the D gene is possibly TRBD2 (6 bases). From germline, CDR1 is SGHAT and CDR2 FQNNGV. The CDR3 is 16 residues long. With 2 bases removed from V and 6 bases from J, the gap between germline ends came to 16 bases. The CDR3 region has the DNA TGTGCCAGCAGCTTACAAGCGGGCGGAAGTTCCGGGGAGCTGTTTTTT. This sequence encodes CASSLQAGGSSGELFF.

The J gene is TRBJ2-1, the V gene TRBV12-3 or TRBV12-4; 7 bases agree with TRBD1. The V segment lost 7 bases and the J segment 5 bases; nucleotides outside the gene matches: 5. The CDR3 is 13 residues long. CDR3 sequence (DNA): TGTGCCAGCACAAGGACAGGTAACAATGAGCAGTTCTTC. Encoded protein: CASTRTGNNEQFF.

V is TRBV7-2 and J is TRBJ2-3, with D possibly TRBD2 on 6 matching bases. V dropped 6 bases and J dropped 2 bases, with 12 bases sitting between them. The CDR3 has 14 amino acids. The germline V gene encodes CDR1 SGHTA and CDR2 FQGNSA. The CDR3 DNA reads as TGTGCCAGCAGGGTACTAGCTAACACAGATACGCAGTATTTT. This encodes CASRVLANTDTQYF.

The CDR3 region has the DNA TGTGCCAGCAGTTACACTATCTCTGGGGCCAACGTCCTGACTTTC. It specifies CASSYTISGANVLTF. V and J are TRBV6-5 and TRBJ2-6; no clear D. Germline CDR1 reads MNHEY; CDR2 reads SVGAGI. This CDR3 has 15 amino acids. Trimming removed 2 bases from V and 0 bases from J, with 5 bases in between.

This clone has just one count. The chain carries TRBV28 and TRBJ2-5; D unresolved. Germline V gene data show CDR1 as MDHEN and CDR2 as SYDVKM. The V end lost 7 bases, the J end lost 5 bases, and 14 bases lay between the germline ends. This CDR3 contains 13 residues. CDR3: CASNYGLEETQYF. CDR3 DNA: TGTGCCAGCAATTACGGGTTAGAGGAGACCCAGTACTTC.

The gene calls are TRBV6-5 and TRBJ2-7, with D perhaps matching TRBD2 (5 bases). The V end was cut by 6 bases, the J end by 6 bases, with 15 bases between. CDR1 is MNHEY, CDR2 SVGAGI, per germline. The CDR3 is 13 amino acids. The DNA for the CDR3 is TGTGCCAGCAGAAGGACTGCCCCGGGCGAGCAGTACTTC. This codes for CASRRTAPGEQYF.

The genes are TRBV7-9 and TRBJ1-2; maybe TRBD1 (6 bases). With 5 bases removed from V and 2 bases from J, the gap between germline ends came to 12 bases. The CDR3 has 14 residues. Germline-derived CDR1 and CDR2 are SEHNR and FQNEAQ (reference sequence). CDR3: CASSPQGDNYGYTF. CDR3 in DNA: TGTGCCAGCAGCCCACAGGGAGACAACTATGGCTACACCTTC.

This clone was seen once. The rearrangement links TRBV7-8 to TRBJ1-4, with D tentatively TRBD1 (6 bases). CDR1 SGHVS and CDR2 FQNEAQ come from the germline V gene. This CDR3 is 15 amino acids long. V lost 1 base and J lost 7, with 13 bases in between. The CDR3 DNA reads as TGTGCCAGCAGCTTAGAACAGGGAAGGGGTGAAAAACTGTTTTTT. Translated: CASSLEQGRGEKLFF.

The chain couples TRBV4-1 to TRBJ1-2, with TRBD1 matching 11 bases. Germline-derived CDR1 and CDR2 are MGHRA and YSYEKL. The CDR3 loop spans 15 amino acids. Unmatched junction bases numbered 5, after V lost 4 bases and J lost 4 bases. CDR3: CASSRGTGGGYGYTF. The CDR3 DNA sequence: TGCGCCAGCAGCCGGGGGACAGGGGGGGGCTATGGCTACACCTTC.

The rearrangement joins TRBV6-5 to TRBJ2-5, with 7 bases lining up with TRBD1. Losses at the gene ends were 7 bases for V and 2 bases for J; bases not matched to a gene: 7. CDR3 length: 14 residues. From germline, CDR1 is MNHEY and CDR2 SVGAGI. CDR3 sequence: CASTRRDSQETQYF. CDR3 in DNA: TGTGCCAGCACAAGAAGGGACAGTCAAGAGACCCAGTACTTC.